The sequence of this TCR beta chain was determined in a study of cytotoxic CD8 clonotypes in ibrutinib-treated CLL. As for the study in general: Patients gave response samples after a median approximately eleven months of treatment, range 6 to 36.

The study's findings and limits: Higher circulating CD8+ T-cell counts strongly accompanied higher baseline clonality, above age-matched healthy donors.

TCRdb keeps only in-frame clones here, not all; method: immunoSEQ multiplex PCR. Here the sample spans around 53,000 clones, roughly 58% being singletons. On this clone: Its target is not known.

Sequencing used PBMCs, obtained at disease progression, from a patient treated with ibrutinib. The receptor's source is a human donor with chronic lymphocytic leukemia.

The CDR3 DNA is TGCGCCAGCAGCTCGGGGGCTAGCGGGGGATCCTACGAGCAGTACTTC. This gives the protein CASSSGASGGSYEQYF. The V and J genes are TRBV4-1 and TRBJ2-7; 10 bases align to TRBD2. Germline V CDR1 and CDR2: MGHRA, YSYEKL. The CDR3 totals 16 residues. J was trimmed by 1 base and V by 5 bases; bases with no gene match: 8.